Presented here are 12 T cell receptor beta chains from one specimen sequenced in a study of CD8+CD57+ T cells in acquired aplastic anemia. Profiles of TCR beta VDJ and CDR3 were generated from a genomic DNA template. MiXCR was run by TCRdb on the reads, yielding one entry per CDR3 protein. The sample includes about 68,000 distinct CDR3 sequences, approximately 50% seen only once; the top ten take about 8.5%. Sequenced sample: sorted CD4+, CD8+, or CD8+CD57+ T cells (not recorded which) from PBMCs. The receptors originated from a human donor in good health, serving as a control.

This clonotype was counted only a few times. This could be a read error, since a much larger clone is one nucleotide away. This sequence joins TRBV11-2 and TRBJ1-6, with D perhaps matching TRBD1 (5 bases). V shed 4 bases and J shed 2 bases, with 15 bases lying between them. This CDR3 is 17 amino acids long. Germline loops: CDR1 SGHAT, CDR2 FQNNGV. This chain's CDR3 is CASSSRKTGPYNSPLHF. The CDR3 DNA reads TGTGCCAGCAGCTCGCGCAAAACAGGACCCTATAATTCACCCCTCCACTTT.

In this sample, this clonotype turned up many times. The genes are TRBV12-3 or TRBV12-4 and TRBJ2-7; TRBD1 is a possible D gene (5 bases). V was clipped by 1 base and J by 0 bases, with 7 bases between them. The CDR3 has 14 residues. The DNA of the CDR3 is TGTGCCAGCAGTTTAGGGACACCCTCCTACGAGCAGTACTTC. Its protein product is CASSLGTPSYEQYF.

The V call is TRBV20-1, the J call TRBJ1-2; tentative D call: TRBD1 (6 bases). The CDR3 contains 14 residues. Trimming left V 6 bases short and J 1 base short, with 15 bases between. Germline CDR1 is DFQATT and CDR2 is SNEGSKA (reference sequence). CDR3 DNA: TGCAGTGCCAGGGACACCCGAATTAACTATGGCTACACCTTC. This codes for CSARDTRINYGYTF.

This rearrangement joins TRBV25-1 to TRBJ2-5, with 9 bases matching TRBD2. Germline-derived CDR1 and CDR2 are MGHDK and SYGVNS. The V and J ends lost 0 bases and 1 base, in that order; junction bases with no gene match: 15. The CDR3 sequence is 20 residues long. DNA of the CDR3: TGTGCCAGCAGTGAATATGGGTCCGCCTCTAGCGGGGAAACCCAAGAGACCCAGTACTTC. Residues: CASSEYGSASSGETQETQYF.

This clonotype was observed many times. The rearrangement joins TRBV12-3 or TRBV12-4 to TRBJ1-2; the D is unclear. This CDR3 region has 17 residues. V lost 5 bases to trimming and J lost 0 bases, with 19 bases between them. For the CDR3, the DNA is TGTGCCAGCAGTCCTTGGGAGGGAGGTTTTCCTAACTATGGCTACACCTTC. It specifies CASSPWEGGFPNYGYTF.

V usage is TRBV10-3 and J usage is TRBJ2-7, with TRBD1 identical over 7 bases. Trimming removed 0 bases from V and 0 bases from J; junction bases left unmatched: 8. The germline V gene has CDR1 ENHRY and CDR2 SYGVKD. The CDR3 extends over 17 amino acids. CDR3 DNA sequence: TGTGCCATCAGTGAGTCTACAGGGGCCGCGATCTCCTACGAGCAGTACTTC. This codes for CAISESTGAAISYEQYF.

This clonotype occurred many times. The V and J genes are TRBV20-1 and TRBJ1-6; D gene uncertain. The length of the CDR3 is 13 residues. Trimming removed 6 bases at V and 7 bases at J, with 13 bases between. CDR1 and CDR2 (germline): DFQATT, SNEGSKA (reference sequence). CDR3 protein: CSAPPAANSPLHF. CDR3 nucleotides: TGCAGTGCCCCCCCGGCTGCAAATTCACCCCTCCACTTT.

This clonotype was observed many times. The rearrangement joins TRBV7-9 to TRBJ1-4, with D possibly matching TRBD1 (5 bases). V was shortened by 1 base and J by 3 bases, with 18 bases between the two germline ends. This CDR3 is 18 amino acids long. Germline-derived CDR1 and CDR2 are SEHNR and FQNEAQ (reference sequence). CDR3 DNA sequence: TGTGCCAGCAGCTTAGGTCCATTGGGGGGACGAGCTAATGAAAAACTGTTTTTT. Its translation is CASSLGPLGGRANEKLFF.

There are many counts of this clonotype. The chain has TRBV5-6 and TRBJ2-7; D is ambiguous. V gave up 0 bases and J gave up 4 bases, with 8 bases separating them. CDR1 and CDR2 (germline): SGHDT, YYEEEE. This CDR3 has 13 residues. Here the CDR3 reads CASSLVAGYEQYF. CDR3 coding DNA: TGTGCCAGCAGCTTGGTGGCCGGGTACGAGCAGTACTTC.

This clonotype was seen ten or more times. The rearrangement joins TRBV5-5 to TRBJ1-3; no clear D. This CDR3 has 14 amino acids. V lost 2 bases and J lost 4, with 10 bases in between. CDR1 and CDR2 (germline): SGHKS, YYEKEE (reference sequence). CDR3 region: CASSLGSGGNTIYF. For the CDR3, the DNA is TGTGCCAGCAGCTTAGGCAGTGGGGGAAACACCATATATTTT.

V is TRBV29-1 and J is TRBJ1-3, with D unclear. The CDR3 spans 13 residues. V lost 7 bases and J lost 0, with 10 bases in between. CDR1 SQVTM and CDR2 ANQGSEA come from the germline V gene. CDR3 sequence (DNA): TGCAGCGGGGTATCCTTCTCTGGAAACACCATATATTTT. Translating gives CSGVSFSGNTIYF.

The chain uses TRBV12-3 or TRBV12-4 and TRBJ1-6; a possible D gene is TRBD1 (5 bases). The CDR3 sequence is 15 residues long. V was clipped by 5 bases and J by 4 bases, with 12 bases between them. CDR3 residues: CASSTGTVYNSPLHF. CDR3 coding DNA: TGTGCCAGCAGTACCGGGACTGTGTATAATTCACCCCTCCACTTT.